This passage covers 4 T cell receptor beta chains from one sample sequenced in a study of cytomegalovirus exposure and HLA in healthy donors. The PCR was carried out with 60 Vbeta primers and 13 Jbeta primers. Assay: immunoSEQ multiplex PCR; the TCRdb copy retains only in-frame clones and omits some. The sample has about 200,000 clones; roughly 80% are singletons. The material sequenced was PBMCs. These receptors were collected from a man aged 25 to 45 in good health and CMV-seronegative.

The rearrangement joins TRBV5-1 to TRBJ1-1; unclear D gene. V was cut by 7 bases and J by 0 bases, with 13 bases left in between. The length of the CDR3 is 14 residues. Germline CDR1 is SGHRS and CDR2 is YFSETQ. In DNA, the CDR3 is TGCGCCAGCCTACCAACGAATATGAACACTGAAGCTTTCTTT. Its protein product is CASLPTNMNTEAFF.

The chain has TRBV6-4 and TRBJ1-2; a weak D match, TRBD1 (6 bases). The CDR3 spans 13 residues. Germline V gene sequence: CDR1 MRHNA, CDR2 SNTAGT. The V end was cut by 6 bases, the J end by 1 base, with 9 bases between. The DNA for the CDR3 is TGTGCCAGCAGCGAGGGGGTTAACTATGGCTACACCTTC. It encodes CASSEGVNYGYTF.

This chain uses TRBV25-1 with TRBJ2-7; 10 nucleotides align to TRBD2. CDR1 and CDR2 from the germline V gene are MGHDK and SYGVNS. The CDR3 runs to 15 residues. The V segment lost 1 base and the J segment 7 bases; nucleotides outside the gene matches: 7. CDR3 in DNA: TGTGCCAGCAGTGAATGGCTAGCGGGGGCCGGGGAGCAGTACTTC. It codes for CASSEWLAGAGEQYF.

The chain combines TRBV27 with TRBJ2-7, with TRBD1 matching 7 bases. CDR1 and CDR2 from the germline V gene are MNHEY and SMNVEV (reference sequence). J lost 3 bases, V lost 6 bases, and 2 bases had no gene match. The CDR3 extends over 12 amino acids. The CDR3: CASSRQGYEQYF. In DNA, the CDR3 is TGTGCCAGCAGCCGACAGGGCTACGAGCAGTACTTC.